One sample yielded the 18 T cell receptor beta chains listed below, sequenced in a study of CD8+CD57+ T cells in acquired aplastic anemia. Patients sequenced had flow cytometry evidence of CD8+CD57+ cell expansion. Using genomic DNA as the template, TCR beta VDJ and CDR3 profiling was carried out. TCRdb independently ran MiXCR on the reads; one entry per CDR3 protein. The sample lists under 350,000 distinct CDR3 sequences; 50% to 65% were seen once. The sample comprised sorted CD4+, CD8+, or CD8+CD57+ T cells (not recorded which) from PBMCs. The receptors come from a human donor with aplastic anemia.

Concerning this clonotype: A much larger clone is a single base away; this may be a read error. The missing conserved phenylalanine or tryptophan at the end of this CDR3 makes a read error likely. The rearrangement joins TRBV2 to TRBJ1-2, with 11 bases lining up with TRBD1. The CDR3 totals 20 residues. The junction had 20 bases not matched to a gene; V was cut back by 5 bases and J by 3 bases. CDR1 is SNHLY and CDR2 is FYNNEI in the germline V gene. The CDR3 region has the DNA TGTGCCAGCAGTTTATGGGCCCATCCTTCAGGGACAGGGGGAGACTATGGCTACACCTCC. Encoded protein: CASSLWAHPSGTGGDYGYTS.

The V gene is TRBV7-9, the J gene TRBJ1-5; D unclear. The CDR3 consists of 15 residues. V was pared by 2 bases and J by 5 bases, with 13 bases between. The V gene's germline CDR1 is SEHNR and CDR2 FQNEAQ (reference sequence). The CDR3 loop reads CASSLLAGGHQPQHF. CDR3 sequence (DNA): TGTGCCAGCAGCTTACTAGCGGGAGGGCATCAGCCCCAGCATTTT.

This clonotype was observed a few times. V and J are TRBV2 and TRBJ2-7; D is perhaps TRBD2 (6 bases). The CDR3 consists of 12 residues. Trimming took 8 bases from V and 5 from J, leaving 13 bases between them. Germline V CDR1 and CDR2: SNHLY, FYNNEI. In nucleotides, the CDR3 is TGTGCCAGCGGGAGGTGGGTCGACGAGCAGTACTTC. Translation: CASGRWVDEQYF.

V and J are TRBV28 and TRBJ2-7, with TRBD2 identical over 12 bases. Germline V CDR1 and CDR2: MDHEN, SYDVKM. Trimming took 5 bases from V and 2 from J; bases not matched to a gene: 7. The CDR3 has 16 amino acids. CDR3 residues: CASSRTSGGPPYEQYF. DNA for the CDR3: TGTGCCAGCAGTCGAACTAGCGGGGGGCCCCCCTACGAGCAGTACTTC.

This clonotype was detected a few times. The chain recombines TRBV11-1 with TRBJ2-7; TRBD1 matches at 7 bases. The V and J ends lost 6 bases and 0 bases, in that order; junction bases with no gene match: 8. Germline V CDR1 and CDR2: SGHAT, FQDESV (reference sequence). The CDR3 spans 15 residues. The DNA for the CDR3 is TGTGCCAGCAGAAGGACAGGAAGAAGCTCCTACGAGCAGTACTTC. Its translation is CASRRTGRSSYEQYF.

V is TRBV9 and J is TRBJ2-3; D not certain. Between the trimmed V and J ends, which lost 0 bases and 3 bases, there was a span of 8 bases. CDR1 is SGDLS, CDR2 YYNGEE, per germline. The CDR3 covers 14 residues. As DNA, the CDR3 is TGTGCCAGCAGCGTAGGGGTTTTGACAGATACGCAGTATTTT. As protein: CASSVGVLTDTQYF. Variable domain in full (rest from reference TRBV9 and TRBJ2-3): DSGVTQTPKHLITATGQRVTLRCSPRSGDLSVYWYQQSLDQGLQFLIQYYNGEERAKGNILERFSAQQFPDLHSELNLSSLELGDSALYFCASSVGVLTDTQYFGPGTRLTVL.

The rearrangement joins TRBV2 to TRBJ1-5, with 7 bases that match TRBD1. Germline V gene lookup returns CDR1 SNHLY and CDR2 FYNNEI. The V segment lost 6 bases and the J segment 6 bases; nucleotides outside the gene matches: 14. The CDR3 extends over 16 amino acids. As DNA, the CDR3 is TGTGCCAGCAGGGGACACAGGGGTCCTTCTGGTCAGCCCCAGCATTTT. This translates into CASRGHRGPSGQPQHF.

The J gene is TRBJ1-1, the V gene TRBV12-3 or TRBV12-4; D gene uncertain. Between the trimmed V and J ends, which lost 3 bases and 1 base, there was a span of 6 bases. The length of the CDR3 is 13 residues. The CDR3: CASSFFKNTEAFF. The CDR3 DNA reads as TGTGCCAGCAGTTTCTTTAAGAACACTGAAGCTTTCTTT.

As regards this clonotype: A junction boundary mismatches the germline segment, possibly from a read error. This CDR3 is CASSAYRDNEQFF. The CDR3 DNA sequence: TGTGCCAGCAGCGCCTACAGGGACAATGAGCAGTTCTTC. The chain has TRBV5-1 and TRBJ2-1, with TRBD1 as a possible D gene (6 bases). The CDR3 consists of 13 residues. Germline V gives CDR1 SGHRS, CDR2 YFSETQ.

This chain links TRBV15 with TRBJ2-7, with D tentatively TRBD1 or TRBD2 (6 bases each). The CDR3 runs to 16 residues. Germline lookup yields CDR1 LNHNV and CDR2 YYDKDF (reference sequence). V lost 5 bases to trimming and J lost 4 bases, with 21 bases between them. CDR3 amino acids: CATSELRGDGGYEQYF. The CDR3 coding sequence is TGTGCCACCAGCGAACTCAGGGGCGACGGAGGGTACGAGCAGTACTTC.

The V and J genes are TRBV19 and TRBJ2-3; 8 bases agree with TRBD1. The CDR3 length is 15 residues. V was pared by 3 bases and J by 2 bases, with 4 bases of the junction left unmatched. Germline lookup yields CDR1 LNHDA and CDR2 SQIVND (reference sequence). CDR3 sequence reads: CASSMVRGHTDTQYF. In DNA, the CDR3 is TGTGCCAGTAGTATGGTCAGGGGGCACACAGATACGCAGTATTTT.

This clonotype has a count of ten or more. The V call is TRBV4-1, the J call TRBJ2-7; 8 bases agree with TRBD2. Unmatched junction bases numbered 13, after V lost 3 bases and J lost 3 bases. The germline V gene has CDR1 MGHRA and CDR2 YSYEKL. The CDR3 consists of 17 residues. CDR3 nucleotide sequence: TGCGCCAGCAGCCAGCAACCCCCGGGACTAGAGGTCTACGAGCAGTACTTC. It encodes CASSQQPPGLEVYEQYF.

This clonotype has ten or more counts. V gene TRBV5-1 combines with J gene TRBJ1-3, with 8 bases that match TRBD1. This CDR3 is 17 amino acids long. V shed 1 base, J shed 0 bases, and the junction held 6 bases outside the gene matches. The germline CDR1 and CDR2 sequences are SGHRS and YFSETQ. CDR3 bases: TGCGCCAGCAGCTTGAGACAGGGGCGACTCTCTGGAAACACCATATATTTT. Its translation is CASSLRQGRLSGNTIYF.

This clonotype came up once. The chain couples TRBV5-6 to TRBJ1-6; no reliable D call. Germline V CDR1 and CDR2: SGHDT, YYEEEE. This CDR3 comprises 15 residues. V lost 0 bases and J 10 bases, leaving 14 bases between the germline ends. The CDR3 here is CASSLDGGLRSPLHF. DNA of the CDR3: TGTGCCAGCAGCTTGGACGGCGGCCTGAGGTCACCCCTCCACTTT.

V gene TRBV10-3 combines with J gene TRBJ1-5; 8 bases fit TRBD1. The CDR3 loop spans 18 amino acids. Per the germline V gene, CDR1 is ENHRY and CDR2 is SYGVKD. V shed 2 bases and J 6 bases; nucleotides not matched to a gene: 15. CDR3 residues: CAISEGSVGQVRSQPQHF. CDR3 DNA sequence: TGTGCCATCAGTGAGGGGTCTGTGGGACAGGTGAGGAGTCAGCCCCAGCATTTT.

CDR3 in amino acids: CASSPSGTSTGELFF. CDR3 nucleotide sequence: TGTGCCAGCAGCCCAAGTGGTACGTCAACCGGGGAGCTGTTTTTT. The chain joins TRBV5-5 to TRBJ2-2; unclear D gene. The V and J ends lost 4 bases and 5 bases respectively, with 15 bases between them. The CDR3 is 15 amino acids. Germline V gives CDR1 SGHKS, CDR2 YYEKEE (reference sequence).

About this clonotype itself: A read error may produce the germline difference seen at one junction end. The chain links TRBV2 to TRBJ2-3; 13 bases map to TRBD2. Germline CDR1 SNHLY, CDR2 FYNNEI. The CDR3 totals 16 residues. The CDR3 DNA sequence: TGTGCCAGCAGCGAAGGACTAGCGGGGGGCACAGATACGCAGTATTTT. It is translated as CASSEGLAGGTDTQYF.

Here the CDR3 DNA reads TGTGCCACCCAGAAGGGCGGGAGGTCCCCTATAGCCACAGATACGCAGTATTTT. Protein sequence: CATQKGGRSPIATDTQYF. The rearrangement uses TRBV24-1 and TRBJ2-3, with 8 bases that match TRBD2. V lost 9 bases to trimming and J lost 2 bases; unmatched junction nucleotides: 18. This CDR3 has 18 amino acids. CDR1 and CDR2 from the germline V gene are KGHDR and SFDVKD.